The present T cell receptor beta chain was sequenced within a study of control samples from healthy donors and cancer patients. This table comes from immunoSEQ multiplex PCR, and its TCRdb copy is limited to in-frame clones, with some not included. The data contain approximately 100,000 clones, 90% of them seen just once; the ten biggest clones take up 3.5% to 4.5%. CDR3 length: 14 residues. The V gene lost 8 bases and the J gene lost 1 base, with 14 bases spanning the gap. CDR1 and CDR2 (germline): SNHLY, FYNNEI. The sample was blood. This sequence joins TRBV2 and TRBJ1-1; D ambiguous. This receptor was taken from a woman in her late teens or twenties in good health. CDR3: CASSYETGNTEAFF. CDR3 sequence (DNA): TGTGCCAGCTCATATGAGACGGGGAACACTGAAGCTTTCTTT. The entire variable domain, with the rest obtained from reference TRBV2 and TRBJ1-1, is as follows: EPEVTQTPSHQVTQMGQEVILRCVPISNHLYFYWYRQILGQKVEFLVSFYNNEISEKSEIFDDQFSVERPDGSNFTLKIRSTKLEDSAMYFCASSYETGNTEAFFGQGTRLTVV.